There are a few counts of the clone carrying this T cell receptor beta chain. The data are from a study of blood T cell repertoires in COVID-19. Overall study context: Whether acute or convalescent, the COVID-19 samples came from the United States, Italy and Spain.

The assay was immunoSEQ multiplex PCR, and TCRdb's table has in-frame clones only and misses some. The sample records more than 200,000 clones, approximately 84% being singletons. CDR1 is LGHNT and CDR2 is FRNRAP in the germline V gene. V dropped 1 base and J dropped 5 bases, with 11 bases sitting between them. CDR3 length: 14 amino acids. The clonotype originates from a man in his forties or fifties with active or convalescent COVID-19. This chain links TRBV12-5 with TRBJ1-1; the D gene is possibly TRBD1 (6 bases). Sequencing used peripheral blood. The CDR3, as DNA: TGTGCTAGTGGTTTGGAGGGGGGAGGGACTGAAGCTTTCTTT. This sequence encodes CASGLEGGGTEAFF.